This entry features one TCR beta chain sequence. This clonotype was counted many times. Its antigen is currently not known. Per-base qualities were not stored, and no clone one base away is much larger. The data were obtained in a study of molecular identifiers for immune sequencing clone quantification (dated by TCRdb to 2016 to 2019). Broadly, across the study: For a replicate experiment, RNA from approximately 20,000 or 100,000 naive CD8 T cells was divided into five aliquots, of which four were sequenced. CD8 T cells were used in a methods study to benchmark molecular-identifier clustering-based TCR repertoire sequencing (MIDCIRS) and TCR RNA copy counting. The research as a whole found: When barcode sub-clustering was left out, chimeric consensus sequences inflated TCR diversity, with chimeras reaching as high as 47%. Approximately 2.7 recovered TCR RNA copies per cell were obtained by modeling, versus roughly 10 by digital PCR, implying a capture efficiency of 25% to 35%. A single cell's worth of spiked-in Jurkat TCR RNA was reported detectable even among 750,000 to 1,000,000 naive CD8 T cells. The sizes of highly expanded clones could end up underestimated when identical TCR molecules share a barcode. In CMV-specific effector cells, clones with more than 20 RNA copies contained over 99% of molecules, whereas in naive cells such clones contained under 1% of molecules. Naive libraries contained spiked-in Jurkat TCR RNA (approximately ten copies' worth), which is not part of the donor repertoire.

Libraries of naive CD8 T cells were built from anywhere between roughly 17,000 and 1,000,000 sorted cells, with 10%, 30% or 50% of the purified RNA used. On a BD FACSAria II, naive CD8 T cells were FACS-sorted as CD8+CD4-CCR7+CD45RA+ and collected into RLT Plus buffer. Approximately 9 TCR copies' worth of Jurkat RNA were spiked into about 19,000-1,000,000 naive CD8 T cell samples to test detection sensitivity. CD8 T cells were enriched with RosetteSep CD8+ T Cell Enrichment Cocktail and Ficoll-Paque, followed by ACK red cell lysis. The library relied on PCR. The sequencing machine was an Illumina HiSeq 4000. Bulk TCR libraries were prepared as previously described, using TCR primers listed in Table S5. Total RNA was purified with the Qiagen AllPrep DNA/RNA kit. Before analysis, reads from multiple sequencing runs of one library were combined. On the authors' methods: Reads were retained only if an exact TCR constant sequence was present, and the retained reads were trimmed to 150 nt and grouped according to their 12-nt molecular barcodes. Reads inside each barcode group were sub-clustered using a 15% Levenshtein threshold, and a quality-weighted consensus sequence was constructed for each RNA molecule. Non-functional sequences were excluded, and lower-count sequences lying one edit away from another sequence were also excluded. Barcode sub-clusters with fewer than 20% of the maximum read count were removed, based on fitting two negative binomial distributions. Through fastp at Q25 and MiXCR, TCRdb rebuilt clones from the public reads, retaining in-frame beta chains. Under each unique CDR3 protein, matching rows form one entry showing the most common genes and DNA. The V and J calls, along with clone size, are taken from TCRdb and not from the paper's own processing. The sample data list around 480,000 distinct CDR3 sequences, and around a fifth of these were observed just once. The ten largest clones take up approximately 0.84% of the sample.

The sequence derives from a human donor in good health. Some libraries in this study had Jurkat cell RNA spiked in. Sequenced material: naive CD8+ T cells from blood, with Jurkat cell RNA spiked in. The cell subset or site label of this sample denotes: FACS-sorted CD8+CD4-CCR7+CD45RA+ naive T cells.

The CDR3 region: CASSLVRGSEQYF. The nucleotide sequence is TGTGCCAGCAGCTTGGTCAGGGGCTCCGAGCAGTACTTC. The chain links TRBV5-6 with TRBJ2-7; perhaps TRBD1 is the D gene, with 6 bases matching. The CDR1 and CDR2 encoded by the germline V gene are SGHDT and YYEEEE. V drops 0 bases and J drops 6 bases, leaving 10 bases in between. The CDR3 runs 13 residues from the cysteine to the phenylalanine. Here the CDR3 DNA is all that survives: 39 bases in frame from base 1.